This TCR beta chain was recorded in a study of T cell responses to AZD1222 COVID-19 vaccine. V dropped 5 bases and J dropped 13; count of bases not matched to a gene: 7. The germline V gene has CDR1 MRHNA and CDR2 SNTAGT. The CDR3 has 14 amino acids. Broader study findings: The CD4 TCRs associated with vaccination extended across spike and predominated at 160-218 and 743-854.

As to this clone: Its antigen remains unknown.

Libraries were prepared by immunoSEQ multiplex PCR; TCRdb keeps only in-frame clonotypes and omits some of them. The sample holds 120,000 or so clones, 81% seen once. This receptor was obtained from an adult in good health. The chain is built from TRBV6-4 and TRBJ2-1; TRBD2 matches 14 bases. The sequenced sample was peripheral blood, obtained on day 0 of AZD1222 vaccination. CDR3 sequence (DNA): TGTGCCAGCAGTTCTACCGGGACTAGCGGGAGACAGTTCTTC. Protein sequence: CASSSTGTSGRQFF.